This is a list of T cell receptor beta chains from one sample in a study of spatial heterogeneity in lung cancer. A single record per CDR3 protein comes from TCRdb applying MiXCR to the 5' RACE reads. The data contain 82,000 or so distinct CDR3 sequences, over 10% of them seen just once; the ten biggest clones take up approximately 4.2%. The material was PBMCs, obtained at surgery. The origin of the receptors is a male donor with early-stage non-small cell lung cancer. The conserved cysteine and the conserved F or W are not part of the CDR3 here. Not all rows give a size; the values are once, few, many and, for expanded clones, a class.

v_gene | abundance | CDR3aa
TRBV11-3 | . | ASAVQGDTEAF
TRBV2 | once | ASQAGWGNTEAF
TRBV25-1 | . | ASSEFKGIDSPLH
TRBV19 | . | ASSKSSNTEAF
TRBV19 | few | ASSTDRGFEAF
TRBV2 | few | ASTKTADYEQY
TRBV5-1 | few | ASSFPSGGNEQF
TRBV29-1 | . | SVEGGSGGTDTQY
TRBV13 | . | ASTPKLASPYEQY
TRBV5-1 | many | ASSFTGEVHEQY
TRBV6-1 | many | ASSADMGYT
TRBV12-3/TRBV12-4 | many | ASSFPGGGNTEAF
TRBV6-2/TRBV6-3 | . | ASTSAGGPVNEQF
TRBV5-5 | . | ASSQKKDEQF
TRBV30 | . | AWTGTVAKNIQY
TRBV20-1 | many | SASLQTYNEQF
TRBV15 | . | ATSRGRLNTEAF
TRBV30 | . | AWSVQGLAGNNEQF
TRBV20-1 | . | SARDRLAGNTGELF
TRBV4-1 | few | ASSQVDGSNQPQH
TRBV4-2 | . | ASSLEGLAGNTGELF
TRBV12-3/TRBV12-4 | few | ASRQGNEQF
TRBV20-1 | few | SARATENTEAF
TRBV5-1 | few | ASSLVVGGSYEQY
TRBV7-3 | few | ASSLTSQYEQY
TRBV6-5 | many | ASSPGQANYGYT
TRBV5-1 | . | ASSLEPGAGGNTIY
TRBV18 | many | ASSPPGRWYEQY
TRBV7-2 | few | ASSLVAGGPRDTQY
TRBV18 | few | ASSVNVGTGDPYEQY
TRBV18 | . | ASSPKDGSSTDTQY
TRBV7-9 | . | ASSPDGGRYNEQF
TRBV12-3/TRBV12-4 | few | ASSFDRGEETQY
TRBV29-1 | few | SVKKTTGELF
TRBV7-2 | few | ASSLAWTGEGTQY
TRBV20-1 | few | SAGRDRSYEQY
TRBV6-5 | . | ASSYSGDRGIDTQY
TRBV7-9 | few | ASSSDRGLDEQF
TRBV20-1 | few | SASGTGGRIDGYT
TRBV7-2 | . | ASSPGGTPINYGYT
TRBV7-9 | . | ASSDSAKNTRDREEETQY
TRBV7-2 | . | ASSLGLQGARETQY
TRBV11-2 | many | ASSSLRGRGAEAF
TRBV5-1 | few | ASSWDQETQY
TRBV5-6 | . | ASSLGAGGYT
TRBV20-1 | . | SASKTTGELF
TRBV29-1 | many | SGLGGSATNEKLF
TRBV13 | few | ASSPRDSFYEQY
TRBV7-2 | . | ASSTSAPGTGELF
TRBV30 | few | AWSGYRGISDGGYT
TRBV12-5 | many | ASGLVRQGRLDTQY
TRBV2 | many | AQGEGENQPQH